These 13 T cell receptor beta chains came from one sample sequenced in a study of response to subunit inactivated influenza vaccine. Each CDR3 protein gets one entry after TCRdb re-called the RT-PCR reads with MiXCR. The sample has fewer than 600,000 distinct CDR3 sequences, 7.2% seen once. The sample was PBMCs from blood, taken less than 30 months after vaccination. Receptor source: a man between 50 and 69 years old who received an inactivated influenza vaccine.

CDR3 DNA sequence: TGCGCCAGCAGCTCGGAACCGGGACAGAACTATGGCTACACCTTC. It is translated as CASSSEPGQNYGYTF. The V call is TRBV5-1, the J call TRBJ1-2, with TRBD1 matching over 7 bases. The CDR3 has 15 amino acids. J gave up 2 bases and V 3 bases, and 7 bases lay outside the gene matches. Germline V gene lookup returns CDR1 SGHRS and CDR2 YFSETQ.

This clonotype was detected a few times. V and J are TRBV6-5 and TRBJ1-5; D ambiguous. The CDR3 covers 17 residues. V dropped 0 bases and J dropped 2 bases, with 14 bases sitting between them. Germline V lookup: CDR1 MNHEY, CDR2 SVGAGI. The CDR3 protein is CASSYSAGLMGNQPQHF. DNA for the CDR3: TGTGCCAGCAGTTACTCAGCCGGTTTGATGGGCAATCAGCCCCAGCATTTT.

The rearrangement links TRBV12-3 or TRBV12-4 to TRBJ2-5; TRBD1 matches at 11 bases. The CDR3 contains 14 residues. The V and J ends lost 7 bases and 5 bases, in that order; junction bases with no gene match: 6. CDR3 sequence (DNA): TGTGCCAGCAAACGGACAGGGGGCCTCGAGACCCAGTACTTC. It encodes CASKRTGGLETQYF.

This clonotype was picked up a small number of times. The J gene is TRBJ2-1, the V gene TRBV6-1; TRBD2 is a possible D gene (6 bases). Trimming took 5 bases from V and 5 from J, leaving 13 bases between them. Germline values: CDR1 MNHNS, CDR2 SASEGT. The CDR3 extends over 14 amino acids. The CDR3 DNA follows: TGTGCCAGCAGTCCTGCGGGAAAAAACAATGAGCAGTTCTTC. Protein sequence: CASSPAGKNNEQFF.

This clonotype was counted between two and nine times. The CDR3 protein is CASSLGGISSPLHF. In nucleotides, the CDR3 is TGCGCCAGCAGCTTGGGTGGCATCTCTTCACCCCTCCACTTT. This sequence joins TRBV5-1 and TRBJ1-6; D not resolved. The germline CDR1 and CDR2 sequences are SGHRS and YFSETQ. There are 14 residues in the CDR3. The V gene lost 0 bases and the J gene lost 9 bases, with 10 bases spanning the gap.

This clonotype was counted between two and nine times. The chain links TRBV7-6 to TRBJ2-7; D is perhaps TRBD2 (5 bases). There are 14 residues in the CDR3. Per the germline V gene, CDR1 is SGHVS and CDR2 is FNYEAQ. Trimming cost V 5 bases and J 3 bases, with 14 bases left between them. Written as DNA, the CDR3 is TGTGCCAGCAGCGACGGGGTAGAAGGCTACGAGCAGTACTTC. Translated: CASSDGVEGYEQYF. Combining the CDR3 with reference TRBV7-6 and TRBJ2-7 gives the whole variable domain GAGVSQSPRYKVTKRGQDVALRCDPISGHVSLYWYRQALGQGPEFLTYFNYEAQQDKSGLPNDRFSAERPEGSISTLTIQRTEQRDSAMYRCASSDGVEGYEQYFGPGTRLTVT.

The chain links TRBV10-1 to TRBJ2-2; 9 bases agree with TRBD1. Trimming removed 6 bases from V and 1 base from J; junction bases left unmatched: 6. Germline CDR1 WNHNN, CDR2 SYGVQD (reference sequence). CDR3 length equals 16 residues. The CDR3 is CASRTGGTENTGELFF. The CDR3 DNA is TGCGCCAGCAGGACAGGGGGTACAGAGAACACCGGGGAGCTGTTTTTT.

This clonotype was seen more than once but under ten times. The chain has TRBV30 and TRBJ2-2; 8 bases are shared with TRBD1. CDR1 GTSNPN and CDR2 SVGIG come from the germline V gene (reference sequence). Trimming took 3 bases from V and 7 from J; bases not matched to a gene: 4. The CDR3 consists of 13 residues. CDR3 region: CAWSPTGGGELFF. CDR3 bases: TGTGCCTGGAGCCCCACAGGGGGCGGGGAGCTGTTTTTT.

The table lists this clonotype with many counts. V gene TRBV20-1 combines with J gene TRBJ1-5, with 8 nucleotides matching TRBD1. CDR1 and CDR2 (germline): DFQATT, SNEGSKA (reference sequence). J was trimmed by 4 bases and V by 4 bases; bases with no gene match: 3. The CDR3 extends over 13 amino acids. The CDR3 sequence: CSANRQGNQPQHF. DNA of the CDR3: TGCAGTGCTAACAGACAGGGGAATCAGCCCCAGCATTTT.

This clonotype has ten or more counts. The rearrangement links TRBV5-1 to TRBJ1-6; D unclear. This CDR3 is 14 amino acids long. Germline CDR1 and CDR2: SGHRS and YFSETQ. Trimming removed 0 bases at V and 6 bases at J, with 7 bases between. As DNA, the CDR3 is TGCGCCAGCAGCTTGGGCCAGTCTAATTCACCCCTCCACTTT. As protein: CASSLGQSNSPLHF.

This clonotype was seen a single time. This rearrangement joins TRBV30 to TRBJ1-5; D not certain. The CDR3 runs to 14 residues. Germline-derived CDR1 and CDR2 are GTSNPN and SVGIG (reference sequence). Trimming took off 4 bases at V and 3 bases at J, with 13 bases between the two ends. Written as DNA, the CDR3 is TGTGCCTGGAACCTTGGGTTTGACAATCAGCCCCAGCATTTT. Translating gives CAWNLGFDNQPQHF.

DNA for the CDR3: TGCAGTGCGAAAACCGGGACAGGGGGGAGTGAGCAGTTCTTC. Translated, it gives CSAKTGTGGSEQFF. V and J are TRBV20-1 and TRBJ2-1; the match to TRBD1 covers 11 bases. Trimming cost V 6 bases and J 9 bases; bases outside gene matches: 10. This CDR3 region has 14 residues. CDR1 DFQATT and CDR2 SNEGSKA come from the germline V gene (reference sequence).

Ten or more counts support this clonotype. The chain links TRBV9 to TRBJ2-1; TRBD2 agrees at 10 bases. The CDR3 consists of 16 residues. Germline V gene data show CDR1 as SGDLS and CDR2 as YYNGEE. J gave up 4 bases and V 0 bases, and 4 bases lay outside the gene matches. In DNA, the CDR3 is TGTGCCAGCAGCGTAGAAGGAGCGGGAGGGTACAATGAGCAGTTCTTC. Its protein is CASSVEGAGGYNEQFF. The full variable domain, completed using reference TRBV9 and TRBJ2-1, is DSGVTQTPKHLITATGQRVTLRCSPRSGDLSVYWYQQSLDQGLQFLIQYYNGEERAKGNILERFSAQQFPDLHSELNLSSLELGDSALYFCASSVEGAGGYNEQFFGPGTRLTVL.